The TCR beta chain under discussion was sequenced for a study of T cells in Graves' hyperthyroidism and ophthalmopathy. The CDR3 regions of TCR beta were amplified from RNA transcripts. The HTBI set primed first-round TCR CDR3 RT-PCR. MiXCR was run by TCRdb on the multiplex PCR reads, yielding one entry per CDR3 protein. Here the sample spans 40,000 to 65,000 distinct CDR3 sequences, less than 60% being singletons. Study results and caveats: Blood also carried most thyroid clonotypes expanded above 0.001. A 13 V-J signature model discriminated ophthalmopathy versus stable hyperthyroidism.

Ten or more counts support this clonotype. Its antigen is undetermined. The CDR3 length is 13 residues. The germline V and J ends were trimmed by 4 bases and 4 bases, with 11 bases remaining between them. Per the germline V gene, CDR1 is MDHEN and CDR2 is SYDVKM. Sequencing input: blood. This rearrangement joins TRBV28 to TRBJ2-7; D not resolved. The TCR comes from a woman aged 50 to 60 with Graves' ophthalmopathy. The CDR3 bases are TGTGCCAGCAGTTCGACTGGGGTTTACGAGCAGTACTTC. This codes for CASSSTGVYEQYF.